The source of this TCR beta chain is a study of T cells expressing NK-cell markers. Turning to the study itself: Seven of eight sequenced donors tested HCMV-seropositive; one tested seronegative. Study-wide results and limits: Among CD8+ T cells from about six donors, dominant NKG2C+ clonotypes accounted for roughly 1.0-7.0%.

Remarks on this clonotype: Its antigen is undetermined.

Germline V gene lookup returns CDR1 DFQATT and CDR2 SNEGSKA (reference sequence). CDR3 size: 15 residues. From the 5' RACE reads, TCRdb lists one entry per CDR3 protein and no DNA. The table for this sample gives 140,000 or so distinct CDR3 sequences. The source is a man younger than 35 in good health. Sequenced input: blood T cells: a sorted CD56 or NKG2C T cell subset, CD4+ or CD8+ T cells, or bulk PBMC T cells (not recorded which). The chain couples TRBV20-1 to TRBJ2-1; the D call of TRBD2 rests on TCRdb alone, since no DNA is present to check it. CDR3 sequence: CSAKGLPSSYNEQFF.